This T cell receptor (beta chain) was profiled in a study of a mutant IDH1 vaccine in newly diagnosed glioma. Study overall: The patients received vaccinations eight times, in weeks 1, 3, 5, 7, 11, 15, 19 and 23. It was radiotherapy, temozolomide, or both that patients received previously, with most receiving both. Study conclusions and caveats: Researchers report vaccine-induced immune responses in approximately 95% of patients.

As for time point: week 11, during vaccination. Doses of 300 ug of mutant IDH1 20-mer peptide were given with topical imiquimod. Donors' newly diagnosed IDH1-mutant WHO grade 3 or 4 astrocytomas lacked nuclear ATRX. Per the germline V gene, CDR1 is SQVTM and CDR2 is ANQGSEA. The CDR3 extends over 14 amino acids. Losses at the gene ends were 6 bases for V and 2 bases for J; bases not matched to a gene: 7. This clone was seen just once. Its antigen is still unknown. Clones were sequenced by immunoSEQ multiplex PCR, and TCRdb holds only the in-frame ones, with some missing. The table includes tens of thousands of clones, 80% detected once.

The chain is built from TRBV29-1 and TRBJ2-7, with 10 positions matching TRBD2. The TCR comes from a man over 45 with glioma. Sequenced here: PBMCs, sampled from a glioma patient whose treatment included an IDH1 peptide vaccine. The DNA for the CDR3 is TGCAGCGTCGTTAGCGGGAGGACAACCTACGAGCAGTACTTC. It is translated as CSVVSGRTTYEQYF.